The 16 T cell receptor beta chains below come from one sample, sequenced in a study of cytomegalovirus exposure and HLA in healthy donors. Both 60 Vbeta primers and 13 Jbeta primers went into the PCR. Profiled with immunoSEQ multiplex PCR; TCRdb holds only in-frame clones, not every one. The sample gives 100,000 to 150,000 clones, roughly 78% of which show up once; roughly 5.7% is in the top ten. The sample taken for sequencing was PBMCs. The receptors stem from a man aged 25-40 years in good health and CMV-seronegative.

This sequence joins TRBV27 and TRBJ1-1; 10 bases align to TRBD1. After removal of 3 bases from V and 0 bases from J, the junction contained 16 bases not matched to a gene. Germline V CDR1 and CDR2: MNHEY, SMNVEV (reference sequence). CDR3 length: 20 amino acids. The CDR3 here is CASSFTESGQGGGMNTEAFF. In nucleotides, the CDR3 is TGTGCCAGCAGTTTCACGGAAAGCGGACAGGGGGGAGGCATGAACACTGAAGCTTTCTTT.

On this clone itself: At the DNA level, this CDR3 is encoded by other sequences in the same sample as well. The CDR3 nucleotides are TGTGCCAGCAGTTTAAGGGGGTATGGCTACACCTTC. As protein: CASSLRGYGYTF. The V gene is TRBV28, the J gene TRBJ1-2; the D gene is possibly TRBD1 (6 bases). The CDR3 loop spans 12 amino acids. Germline values: CDR1 MDHEN, CDR2 SYDVKM. The V gene lost 2 bases and the J gene lost 5 bases, with 6 bases spanning the gap.

This clone was picked up a small number of times. Other DNA sequences in the sample encode the same CDR3. The J gene is TRBJ2-7, the V gene TRBV28, with 7 positions matching TRBD1. Looked up from germline, CDR1 is MDHEN and CDR2 is SYDVKM. The CDR3 has 12 residues. V shed 2 bases, J shed 6 bases, and the junction held 1 base outside the gene matches. The CDR3 is CASSLAGGEQYF. In nucleotides, the CDR3 is TGTGCCAGCAGTTTAGCAGGGGGCGAGCAGTACTTC.

The rearrangement joins TRBV2 to TRBJ1-1; the D is unclear. V dropped 4 bases and J dropped 1 base, with 7 bases sitting between them. CDR3 length: 13 amino acids. Germline CDR1 and CDR2: SNHLY and FYNNEI. CDR3 region: CASSAGANTEAFF. The CDR3 nucleotides read TGTGCCAGCAGTGCTGGAGCGAACACTGAAGCTTTCTTT.

The V gene is TRBV30, the J gene TRBJ2-3; 9 bases are a match to TRBD2. V lost 3 bases to trimming and J lost 4 bases; unmatched junction nucleotides: 5. The CDR3 is 14 amino acids. Germline-derived CDR1 and CDR2 are GTSNPN and SVGIG (reference sequence). The CDR3 nucleotides are TGTGCCTGGAGGTTAGCGGGAGCCGCAGATACGCAGTATTTT. Translation gives CAWRLAGAADTQYF.

Only a few counts were recorded for this clone. The chain employs TRBV4-3 and TRBJ2-2; 7 nucleotides align to TRBD2. Germline V gene sequence: CDR1 LGHNA, CDR2 YSLEER. After removal of 0 bases from V and 2 bases from J, the junction contained 9 bases not matched to a gene. The CDR3 contains 18 residues. The CDR3 nucleotides are TGCGCCAGCAGCCAAGATCTTGGCCTAGCGGATAACACCGGGGAGCTGTTTTTT. Amino acid sequence: CASSQDLGLADNTGELFF.

This chain uses TRBV28 with TRBJ1-5; 10 bases line up with TRBD1. The germline gives CDR1 MDHEN, CDR2 SYDVKM. The CDR3 is made up of 14 amino acids. After removal of 6 bases from V and 4 bases from J, the junction contained 3 bases not matched to a gene. The CDR3 DNA follows: TGTGCCAGCAGAGACAGGGGGCCGAATCAGCCCCAGCATTTT. The encoded protein is CASRDRGPNQPQHF.

V is TRBV19 and J is TRBJ2-7; D perhaps matches TRBD1 (5 bases). Trimming pared 2 bases from V and 3 bases from J, leaving 17 bases between. Germline values: CDR1 LNHDA, CDR2 SQIVND (reference sequence). The CDR3 extends over 16 amino acids. The CDR3 bases are TGTGCCAGTAGTATATCTGGACAAGGGATCGACTACGAGCAGTACTTC. It specifies CASSISGQGIDYEQYF. Looking up the rest from reference TRBV19 and TRBJ2-7 gives the full variable domain: DGGITQSPKYLFRKEGQNVTLSCEQNLNHDAMYWYRQDPGQGLRLIYYSQIVNDFQKGDIAEGYSVSREKKESFPLTVTSAQKNPTAFYLCASSISGQGIDYEQYFGPGTRLTVT.

The chain uses TRBV5-4 and TRBJ2-7, with D unresolved. V lost 0 bases and J 3 bases, leaving 13 bases between the germline ends. This CDR3 comprises 15 residues. Germline V gene data show CDR1 as SGHNT and CDR2 as YYREEE (reference sequence). CDR3 amino acids: CASSLGPSSYYEQYF. CDR3 coding DNA: TGTGCCAGCAGCTTGGGCCCTTCTTCCTACTACGAGCAGTACTTC. The full variable domain, in which reference TRBV5-4 and TRBJ2-7 provide the parts outside the CDR3, is ETGVTQSPTHLIKTRGQQVTLRCSSQSGHNTVSWYQQALGQGPQFIFQYYREEENGRGNFPPRFSGLQFPNYSSELNVNALELDDSALYLCASSLGPSSYYEQYFGPGTRLTVT.

The chain joins TRBV11-2 to TRBJ2-5; the match to TRBD2 covers 11 bases. Looked up from germline, CDR1 is SGHAT and CDR2 is FQNNGV. The CDR3 has 16 amino acids. The J segment lost 3 bases and the V segment lost 5 bases, leaving 8 bases of the junction unmatched. The CDR3 reads CASSQSLAGGKETQYF. The CDR3 DNA sequence: TGTGCCAGCAGCCAATCCCTAGCGGGAGGTAAAGAGACCCAGTACTTC. The variable domain in full, completed from reference TRBV11-2 and TRBJ2-5, reads EAGVAQSPRYKIIEKRQSVAFWCNPISGHATLYWYQQILGQGPKLLIQFQNNGVVDDSQLPKDRFSAERLKGVDSTLKIQPAKLEDSAVYLCASSQSLAGGKETQYFGPGTRLLVL.

The chain employs TRBV5-1 and TRBJ1-1; no clear D gene. V lost 1 base to trimming and J lost 5 bases, with 9 bases between them. The CDR3 contains 13 residues. Germline assignment: CDR1 SGHRS and CDR2 YFSETQ. This chain's CDR3 is CASSLRGWTEAFF. CDR3 nucleotide sequence: TGCGCCAGCAGCTTGCGGGGTTGGACTGAAGCTTTCTTT.

The chain has TRBV5-1 and TRBJ2-3; 7 positions match TRBD1. Germline V gives CDR1 SGHRS, CDR2 YFSETQ. This CDR3 is 15 amino acids long. Losses at the gene ends were 2 bases for V and 6 bases for J; bases not matched to a gene: 9. The CDR3 bases are TGCGCCAGCAGCTTTAGGCCGACAGGGCGCGATACGCAGTATTTT. This gives the protein CASSFRPTGRDTQYF.

The J gene is TRBJ2-2, the V gene TRBV19, with 10 nucleotides matching TRBD1. This CDR3 is built from 17 residues. With 7 bases clipped from V and 0 bases from J, the junction kept 8 bases outside the gene matches. Per the germline V gene, CDR1 is LNHDA and CDR2 is SQIVND (reference sequence). CDR3 in DNA: TGTGCCAGTACACGGACAGGGGGATTTCCGAACACCGGGGAGCTGTTTTTT. Protein: CASTRTGGFPNTGELFF. The full variable domain, in which reference TRBV19 and TRBJ2-2 provide the parts outside the CDR3, is DGGITQSPKYLFRKEGQNVTLSCEQNLNHDAMYWYRQDPGQGLRLIYYSQIVNDFQKGDIAEGYSVSREKKESFPLTVTSAQKNPTAFYLCASTRTGGFPNTGELFFGEGSRLTVL.

The rearrangement links TRBV9 to TRBJ2-7, with D possibly TRBD2 on 5 matching bases. Germline values: CDR1 SGDLS, CDR2 YYNGEE. Deletions cut 3 bases from V and 5 bases from J, with 18 bases between. The CDR3 is 15 residues long. CDR3 sequence (DNA): TGTGCCAGCAGCGCCGGGCCCCCGGGATTCAACGAGCAGTACTTC. It yields the protein CASSAGPPGFNEQYF. The variable domain in full, with the rest retrieved from reference TRBV9 and TRBJ2-7, is DSGVTQTPKHLITATGQRVTLRCSPRSGDLSVYWYQQSLDQGLQFLIQYYNGEERAKGNILERFSAQQFPDLHSELNLSSLELGDSALYFCASSAGPPGFNEQYFGPGTRLTVT.

This clone was observed a handful of times. The chain joins TRBV6-5 to TRBJ2-5; D gene ambiguous. The CDR3 consists of 11 residues. Germline V CDR1 and CDR2: MNHEY, SVGAGI. Trimming took 6 bases from V and 7 from J, leaving 9 bases between them. The CDR3 is CASSSAGTQYF. In DNA, the CDR3 is TGTGCCAGCAGCTCCGCAGGGACCCAGTACTTC.

The chain is built from TRBV27 and TRBJ2-4; D call uncertain. The CDR3 spans 14 residues. Germline CDR1 is MNHEY and CDR2 is SMNVEV (reference sequence). Trimming shortened V by 2 bases and J by 0 bases, and 5 bases separated the two germline ends. The DNA for the CDR3 is TGTGCCAGCAGTTTAGGCCTAGCCAAAAACATTCAGTACTTC. Its translation: CASSLGLAKNIQYF.